The clone carrying this T cell receptor beta chain was recorded a few times. The table came from immunoSEQ multiplex PCR; TCRdb's copy has only in-frame clones and leaves some out. The sample has around 750,000 clones; 74% are singletons. The CDR3 totals 16 residues. V lost 0 bases and J lost 6; bases outside the gene matches: 9. This sample was included in a study of shared clonotypes between healthy human individuals. The clonotype was recovered from a woman aged 25 to 39 in good health. The sample consisted of memory CD4+ T cells sorted from blood. The subset was: CD45RA-negative fraction. This chain links TRBV23-1 with TRBJ2-7, with 9 bases fitting TRBD1. TRBV23-1 is an ORF; its function is uncertain. The CDR3 protein is CASSQSWDRVEGEQYF. CDR3 coding DNA: TGCGCCAGCAGTCAATCTTGGGACAGGGTCGAAGGCGAGCAGTACTTC.